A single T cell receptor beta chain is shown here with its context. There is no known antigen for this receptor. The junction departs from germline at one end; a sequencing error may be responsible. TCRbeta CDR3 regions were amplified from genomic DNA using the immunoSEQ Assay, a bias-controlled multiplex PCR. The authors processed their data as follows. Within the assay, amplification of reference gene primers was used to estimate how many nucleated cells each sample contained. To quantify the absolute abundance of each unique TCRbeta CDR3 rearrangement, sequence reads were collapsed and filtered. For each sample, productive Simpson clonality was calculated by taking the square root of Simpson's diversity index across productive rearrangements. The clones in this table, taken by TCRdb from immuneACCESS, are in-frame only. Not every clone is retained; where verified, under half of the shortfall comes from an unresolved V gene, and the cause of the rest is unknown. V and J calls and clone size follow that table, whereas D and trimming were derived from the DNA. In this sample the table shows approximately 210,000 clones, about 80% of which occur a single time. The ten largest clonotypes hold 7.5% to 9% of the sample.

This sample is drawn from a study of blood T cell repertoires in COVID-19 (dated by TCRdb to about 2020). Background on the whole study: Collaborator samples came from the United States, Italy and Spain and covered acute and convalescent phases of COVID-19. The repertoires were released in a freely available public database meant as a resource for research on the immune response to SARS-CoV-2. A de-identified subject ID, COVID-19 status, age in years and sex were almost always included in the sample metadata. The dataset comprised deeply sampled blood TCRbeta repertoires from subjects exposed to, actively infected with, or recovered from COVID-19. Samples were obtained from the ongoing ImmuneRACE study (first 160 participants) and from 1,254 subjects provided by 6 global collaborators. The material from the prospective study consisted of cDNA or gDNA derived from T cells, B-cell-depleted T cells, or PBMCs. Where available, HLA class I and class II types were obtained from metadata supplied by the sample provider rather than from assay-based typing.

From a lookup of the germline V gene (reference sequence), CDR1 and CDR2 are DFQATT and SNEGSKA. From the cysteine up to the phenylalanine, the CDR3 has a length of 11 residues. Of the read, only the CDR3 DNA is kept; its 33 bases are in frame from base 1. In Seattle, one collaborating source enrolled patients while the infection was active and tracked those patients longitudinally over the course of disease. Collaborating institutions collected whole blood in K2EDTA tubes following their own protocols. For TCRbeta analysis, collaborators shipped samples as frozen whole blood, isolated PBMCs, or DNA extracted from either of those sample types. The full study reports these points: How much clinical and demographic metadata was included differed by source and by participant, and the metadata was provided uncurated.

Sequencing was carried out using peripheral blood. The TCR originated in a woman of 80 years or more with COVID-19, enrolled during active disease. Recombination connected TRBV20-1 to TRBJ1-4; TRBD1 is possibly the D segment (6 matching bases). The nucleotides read TGCAGTGCTAGGTTCGACAGGATCCCCCTTTTT. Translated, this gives CSARFDRIPLF.